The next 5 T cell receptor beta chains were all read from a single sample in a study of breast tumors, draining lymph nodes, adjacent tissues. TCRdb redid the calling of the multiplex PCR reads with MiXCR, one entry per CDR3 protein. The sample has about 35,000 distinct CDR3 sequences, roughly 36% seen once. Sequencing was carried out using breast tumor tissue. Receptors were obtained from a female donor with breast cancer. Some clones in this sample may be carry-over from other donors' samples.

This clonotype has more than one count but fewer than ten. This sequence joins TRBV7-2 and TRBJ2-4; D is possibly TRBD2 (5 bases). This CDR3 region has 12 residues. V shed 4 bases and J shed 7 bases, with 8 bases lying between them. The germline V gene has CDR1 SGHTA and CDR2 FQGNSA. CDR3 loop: CASSSGTNIQYF. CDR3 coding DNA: TGTGCCAGCAGCTCGGGAACGAACATTCAGTACTTC. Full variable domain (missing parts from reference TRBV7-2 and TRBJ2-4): GAGVSQSPSNKVTEKGKDVELRCDPISGHTALYWYRQSLGQGLEFLIYFQGNSAPDKSGLPSDRFSAERTGGSVSTLTIQRTQQEDSAVYLCASSSGTNIQYFGAGTRLSVL.

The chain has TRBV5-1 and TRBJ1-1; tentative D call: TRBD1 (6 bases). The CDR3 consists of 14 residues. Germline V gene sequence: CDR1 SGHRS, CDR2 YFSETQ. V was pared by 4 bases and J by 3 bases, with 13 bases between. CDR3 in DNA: TGCGCCAGCAGCACCCCAGGGGCGTACACTGAAGCTTTCTTT. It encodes CASSTPGAYTEAFF.

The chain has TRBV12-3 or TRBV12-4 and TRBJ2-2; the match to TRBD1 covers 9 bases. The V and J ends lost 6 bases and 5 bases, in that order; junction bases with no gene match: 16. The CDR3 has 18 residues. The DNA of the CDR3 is TGTGCCAGCAGCCAACCAAATCCCGGGACAGGGCTGACCGGGGAGCTGTTTTTT. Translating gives CASSQPNPGTGLTGELFF.

CDR3 nucleotides: TGCGCCAGCAGCAGTACAGGGCGCGGCACAGATACGCAGTATTTT. Translated: CASSSTGRGTDTQYF. The chain employs TRBV5-1 and TRBJ2-3; TRBD1 might be the D (6 bases). V shed 4 bases and J shed 1 base, with 13 bases lying between them. The V gene's germline CDR1 is SGHRS and CDR2 YFSETQ. This CDR3 has 15 amino acids.

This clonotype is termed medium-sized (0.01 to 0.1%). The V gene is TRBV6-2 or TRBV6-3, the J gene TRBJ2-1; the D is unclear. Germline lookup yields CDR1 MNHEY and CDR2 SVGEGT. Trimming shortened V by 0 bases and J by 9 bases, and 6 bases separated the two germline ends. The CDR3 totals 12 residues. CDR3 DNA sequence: TGTGCCAGCAGTTACTCGACTCTTGAGCAGTTCTTC. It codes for CASSYSTLEQFF.